The rows below give T cell receptor beta chains drawn from one sample of a study of blood T cell repertoires in COVID-19. Sequencing used immunoSEQ multiplex PCR; TCRdb keeps in-frame clones, though not all of them. The top ten clones hold approximately 25% of a sample with some 100,000 clones, 81% of them seen once. The sequenced sample was peripheral blood. The source of these receptors is a man at least 80 years old with active or convalescent COVID-19. CDR3s include the opening cysteine and the closing phenylalanine or tryptophan. D genes are given only for firm matches. Clone sizes are given selectively: once, few, many, or a class where the clone is expanded.

J: TRBJ2-3; size: few; V: TRBV5-6; D: NA; DNA: TGTGCCAGCAGCTTGACCGGGGGACCGGAAGATACGCAGTATTTT; CDR3: CASSLTGGPEDTQYF
J: TRBJ2-7; size: NA; V: TRBV29-1; D: NA; DNA: TGCAGCGTTGGCGTCACGAGCTACGAGCAGTACTTC; CDR3: CSVGVTSYEQYF
J: TRBJ1-1; size: few; V: TRBV29-1; D: NA; DNA: TGCAGCGTTGCCGGGATAACGAACACTGAAGCTTTCTTT; CDR3: CSVAGITNTEAFF
J: TRBJ1-4; size: once; V: TRBV11-2; D: NA; DNA: TGTGCCAGCAGCTTCTCGTCTACTAATGAAAAACTGTTTTTT; CDR3: CASSFSSTNEKLFF
J: TRBJ2-5; size: NA; V: TRBV5-4; D: TRBD2; DNA: TGTGCCAGCAGCTATGGGACTAGCGGGCAAGAGACCCAGTACTTC; CDR3: CASSYGTSGQETQYF
J: TRBJ2-5; size: NA; V: TRBV6-1; D: TRBD2; DNA: TGTGCCAGCAGTGTGGGAACTAGCGCAACGCAAGAGACCCAGTACTTC; CDR3: CASSVGTSATQETQYF
J: TRBJ2-7; size: NA; V: TRBV7-6; D: NA; DNA: TGTGCCAGCAGCTTAGGAGGCCAGAAGGAGCAGTACTTC; CDR3: CASSLGGQKEQYF
J: TRBJ1-4; size: NA; V: TRBV4-2; D: TRBD1; DNA: TGTGCCAGCAGCCTTGACAGGGGATTGGCAACTAATGAAAAACTGTTTTTT; CDR3: CASSLDRGLATNEKLFF
J: TRBJ1-2; size: NA; V: TRBV27; D: NA; DNA: TGTGCCAGCAGCCAAACAGAAAACTATGGCTACACCTTC; CDR3: CASSQTENYGYTF
J: TRBJ1-2; size: once; V: TRBV6-5; D: TRBD1; DNA: TGTGCCAGCCGCACGGGACAGGGGGACTATGGCTACACCTTC; CDR3: CASRTGQGDYGYTF
J: TRBJ2-2; size: NA; V: TRBV28; D: NA; DNA: TGTGCCAGCAGTTTCCCTACCTCCACCGGGGAGCTGTTTTTT; CDR3: CASSFPTSTGELFF
J: TRBJ2-4; size: NA; V: TRBV9; D: TRBD1; DNA: TGTGCCAGCAGCCCAGGACAGGGGGCGACATACATTCAGTACTTC; CDR3: CASSPGQGATYIQYF
J: TRBJ2-5; size: NA; V: TRBV7-2; D: TRBD2; DNA: TGTGCCAGCAGCCCGTACCTAGCGGGGGGTAATTCGGAGACCCAGTACTTC; CDR3: CASSPYLAGGNSETQYF
J: TRBJ1-5; size: NA; V: TRBV23-1; D: NA; DNA: TGCGCCAGCAGTCAAAATGGCAGGGCGTTTAGTAGTAGCAATCAGCCCCAGCATTTT; CDR3: CASSQNGRAFSSSNQPQHF
J: TRBJ1-4; size: NA; V: TRBV19; D: TRBD1; DNA: TGTGCCAGTAGTGAACGACAGGGTGTTGAAAAACTGTTTTTT; CDR3: CASSERQGVEKLFF
J: TRBJ1-1; size: once; V: TRBV27; D: TRBD1; DNA: TGTGCCAGCAGTGGGACAGGGGGGGGTGCCACTGAAGCTTTCTTT; CDR3: CASSGTGGGATEAFF
J: TRBJ1-2; size: NA; V: TRBV19; D: NA; DNA: TGTGCCAGTAGTATAGAATTTCAGAACAACTATGGCTACACCTTC; CDR3: CASSIEFQNNYGYTF
J: TRBJ2-7; size: NA; V: TRBV18; D: TRBD2; DNA: TGTGCCAGCTCACGAGCGGGGAGTAACTACGAGCAGTACTTC; CDR3: CASSRAGSNYEQYF
J: TRBJ1-6; size: NA; V: TRBV19; D: TRBD1; DNA: TGTGCCAGTAGGAGGGACAGGGAAAATAATTCACCCCTCCACTTT; CDR3: CASRRDRENNSPLHF
J: TRBJ1-2; size: NA; V: TRBV19; D: TRBD1; DNA: TGTGCCAGTAAGCGGGACAGGGCTCCCTTGGACTATGGCTACACCTTC; CDR3: CASKRDRAPLDYGYTF
J: TRBJ2-5; size: NA; V: TRBV10-3; D: TRBD1; DNA: TGTGCCATCAGCGGGACAGACCAAGAGACCCAGTACTTC; CDR3: CAISGTDQETQYF
J: TRBJ1-5; size: NA; V: TRBV20-1; D: TRBD1; DNA: TGCAGTGCTAGTCTCAGGGGGAGCAATCAGCCCCAGCATTTT; CDR3: CSASLRGSNQPQHF
J: TRBJ2-1; size: NA; V: TRBV6-6; D: NA; DNA: TGTGCCAGCAGTTCCGGGAGCCACAATGAGCAGTTCTTC; CDR3: CASSSGSHNEQFF
J: TRBJ1-6; size: NA; V: TRBV10-3; D: NA; DNA: TGTGCCATTAGAACAGCTAATTCACCCCTCCACTTT; CDR3: CAIRTANSPLHF
J: TRBJ1-5; size: NA; V: TRBV24-1; D: NA; DNA: TGTGCCACCAGTGGCCCGTTACGGTCGCGTAGCAATCAGCCCCAGCATTTT; CDR3: CATSGPLRSRSNQPQHF
J: TRBJ2-1; size: NA; V: TRBV7-9; D: TRBD1; DNA: TGTGCCAGCAGCTTCACAGGGGATGAGCAGTTCTTC; CDR3: CASSFTGDEQFF
J: TRBJ2-5; size: NA; V: TRBV7-9; D: NA; DNA: TGTGCCAGCAGCTTAGTGGACGGGGATCAAGAGACCCAGTACTTC; CDR3: CASSLVDGDQETQYF
J: TRBJ2-7; size: NA; V: TRBV2; D: TRBD2; DNA: TGTGCCAGCAGTGTGCGGTCTAGCGGGGGGGGTCCCCCCACCTACGAGCAGTACTTC; CDR3: CASSVRSSGGGPPTYEQYF
J: TRBJ2-1; size: NA; V: TRBV5-6; D: TRBD1; DNA: TGTGCCAGCAGCTTGTACAGGGGCAATGAGCAGTTCTTC; CDR3: CASSLYRGNEQFF
J: TRBJ2-1; size: NA; V: TRBV15; D: NA; DNA: TGTGCCACCAGCAGAGCCCCGGCCGGGGGAACCTACAATGAGCAGTTCTTC; CDR3: CATSRAPAGGTYNEQFF
J: TRBJ1-4; size: NA; V: TRBV28; D: NA; DNA: TGTGCCAGCAGTTTATCGTGGCTGCATAATGAAAAACTGTTTTTT; CDR3: CASSLSWLHNEKLFF
J: TRBJ2-7; size: NA; V: TRBV5-1; D: TRBD1; DNA: TGCGCCAGCAGCTTGACACAGGGGGCCTCCTACGAGCAGTACTTC; CDR3: CASSLTQGASYEQYF
J: TRBJ1-3; size: NA; V: TRBV9; D: TRBD1; DNA: TGTGCCAGCAGCGCGAGGACAGGGGGCTCTGGAAACACCATATATTTT; CDR3: CASSARTGGSGNTIYF
J: TRBJ2-1; size: NA; V: TRBV10-3; D: TRBD1; DNA: TGTGCCATCGAGGATTCGACAGGGGGTAATGAGCAGTTCTTC; CDR3: CAIEDSTGGNEQFF
J: TRBJ1-4; size: NA; V: TRBV19; D: TRBD1; DNA: TGTGCCAGTAGAAGGGACAGGGATGAAAAACTGTTTTTT; CDR3: CASRRDRDEKLFF
J: TRBJ1-6; size: NA; V: TRBV9; D: NA; DNA: TGTGCCAGCAGCCCCAGCGGGTCGACCTATGTGGACCTGAATTCACCCCTCCACTTT; CDR3: CASSPSGSTYVDLNSPLHF
J: TRBJ2-1; size: NA; V: TRBV11-2; D: TRBD2; DNA: TGTGCCAGCACCCCCCTAGCGGAGAATGAGCAGTTCTTC; CDR3: CASTPLAENEQFF
J: TRBJ1-1; size: NA; V: TRBV11-2; D: NA; DNA: TGTGCCAGCAGCTTTACGGGGACTGAAGCTTTCTTT; CDR3: CASSFTGTEAFF
J: TRBJ2-2; size: NA; V: TRBV7-3; D: NA; DNA: TGTGCCAGCAGCCCCACCGGGGGGAACACCGGGGAGCTGTTTTTT; CDR3: CASSPTGGNTGELFF
J: TRBJ1-2; size: NA; V: TRBV7-2; D: NA; DNA: TGTGCCAGCAGCTTAGATGTTTGGCAGGGTAACTATGGCTACACCTTC; CDR3: CASSLDVWQGNYGYTF